This entry lists 23 T cell receptor beta chains sequenced from one sample in a study of cytomegalovirus exposure and HLA in healthy donors. The primer mix had 60 Vbeta and 13 Jbeta primers. Only in-frame clones appear in the TCRdb table, and some are missing; sequencing was by immunoSEQ multiplex PCR. This sample has some 110,000 clones, with approximately 80% found just once. Source material: PBMCs. Source of these receptors: a woman aged 25-40 years in good health and CMV-seronegative.

This clone was detected once. The chain carries TRBV18 and TRBJ2-3; 7 bases match TRBD1. Germline V lookup: CDR1 KGHSH, CDR2 LQKENI. This CDR3 contains 13 residues. V dropped 5 bases and J dropped 2; count of bases not matched to a gene: 1. The CDR3 region is CASSTGVTDTQYF. In DNA form, the CDR3 reads TGTGCCAGCTCAACAGGGGTCACAGATACGCAGTATTTT.

This chain links TRBV7-2 with TRBJ2-7, with TRBD2 matching 11 bases. This CDR3 is built from 14 residues. Looked up from germline, CDR1 is SGHTA and CDR2 is FQGNSA. The trim removed 6 bases at V and 5 bases at J, leaving 6 bases unmatched. CDR3 loop: CASRVAGGGDEQYF. As DNA, the CDR3 is TGTGCCAGCAGAGTAGCGGGAGGGGGCGACGAGCAGTACTTC. Based on the CDR3 plus reference TRBV7-2 and TRBJ2-7, the full variable domain is GAGVSQSPSNKVTEKGKDVELRCDPISGHTALYWYRQSLGQGLEFLIYFQGNSAPDKSGLPSDRFSAERTGGSVSTLTIQRTQQEDSAVYLCASRVAGGGDEQYFGPGTRLTVT.

The chain employs TRBV19 and TRBJ2-5; D perhaps matches TRBD2 (5 bases). CDR3 size: 15 residues. The V and J ends lost 5 bases and 4 bases respectively, with 17 bases between them. Germline values: CDR1 LNHDA, CDR2 SQIVND (reference sequence). The CDR3 reads CASSLGGGVVETQYF. The CDR3 bases are TGTGCCAGTAGTCTAGGAGGTGGAGTGGTAGAGACCCAGTACTTC.

This clone was observed a few times. V and J are TRBV2 and TRBJ2-7; 11 nucleotides line up with TRBD2. There are 14 residues in the CDR3. V gave up 7 bases and J gave up 1 base; unmatched junction bases: 3. The germline V gene encodes CDR1 SNHLY and CDR2 FYNNEI. The CDR3 here is CASTGTSGSYEQYF. As DNA, the CDR3 is TGTGCCAGCACCGGGACTAGCGGTTCCTACGAGCAGTACTTC.

The chain couples TRBV18 to TRBJ1-1; possibly TRBD1 for D (5 bases). The length of the CDR3 is 15 residues. V lost 1 base, J lost 4 bases, and 13 bases lay in between. Per germline, CDR1 KGHSH and CDR2 LQKENI. The CDR3 DNA reads as TGTGCCAGCTCACCACAAGGGGATCGAGCCACTGAAGCTTTCTTT. Translating it yields CASSPQGDRATEAFF.

V and J are TRBV21-1 and TRBJ1-4; the table calls TRBD1, which could not be checked here. TRBV21-1 is described as a pseudogene. The length of the CDR3 is 11 residues. For the CDR3, the DNA is TGTGCCAGCAGGAGCAGGCCACCGATCGGATTT. Protein product: CASRSRPPIGF.

This chain joins TRBV9 and TRBJ2-7; weak D call: TRBD1 (5 bases). Germline V gene lookup returns CDR1 SGDLS and CDR2 YYNGEE. CDR3 length: 14 amino acids. The V end lost 4 bases, the J end lost 5 bases, and 16 bases lay between the germline ends. The CDR3 loop is CASSQSRVDHEQYF. CDR3 DNA: TGTGCCAGCAGCCAGAGCAGGGTAGACCACGAGCAGTACTTC.

In this sample, this clone turned up a few times. The J gene is TRBJ2-1, the V gene TRBV6-5; 8 bases align to TRBD2. The V gene's germline CDR1 is MNHEY and CDR2 SVGAGI. The CDR3 totals 15 residues. V lost 6 bases and J lost 3; bases outside the gene matches: 7. Here the CDR3 reads CASSPLAENYNEQFF. CDR3 DNA: TGTGCCAGCAGCCCACTAGCGGAAAACTACAATGAGCAGTTCTTC.

V usage is TRBV6-5 and J usage is TRBJ2-2; tentatively, D is TRBD2 (5 bases). CDR3 size: 15 residues. V was shortened by 6 bases and J by 0 bases, with 11 bases between the two germline ends. CDR1 and CDR2 (germline): MNHEY, SVGAGI. The CDR3 is CASSHGIPNTGELFF. The CDR3 DNA reads TGTGCCAGCAGCCACGGGATACCGAACACCGGGGAGCTGTTTTTT.

This sequence joins TRBV28 and TRBJ1-1; 10 bases are a match to TRBD1. V was pared by 4 bases and J by 5 bases, with 4 bases of the junction left unmatched. Germline V gives CDR1 MDHEN, CDR2 SYDVKM. The CDR3 totals 14 residues. For the CDR3, the DNA is TGTGCCAGCAGTTGGGGACAGGGGACGACTGAAGCTTTCTTT. The encoded protein is CASSWGQGTTEAFF.

This clone was seen only once. The CDR3 here is CASSLAAGLNTEAFF. Here the CDR3 DNA reads TGCGCCAGCAGCTTGGCCGCAGGGCTGAACACTGAAGCTTTCTTT. This chain links TRBV5-1 with TRBJ1-1; perhaps TRBD1 as D (5 bases). Per germline, CDR1 SGHRS and CDR2 YFSETQ. This CDR3 region has 15 residues. V was clipped by 0 bases and J by 0 bases, with 9 bases between them.

The CDR3 bases are TGCGCCAGCAGCCAAAACCCGGGGGGCGAGCAGTACTTC. This encodes CASSQNPGGEQYF. The genes are TRBV5-1 and TRBJ2-7, with TRBD2 matching 7 bases. V was pared by 4 bases and J by 6 bases, with 7 bases of the junction left unmatched. The germline gives CDR1 SGHRS, CDR2 YFSETQ. The CDR3 is made up of 13 amino acids. The full variable domain, in which reference TRBV5-1 and TRBJ2-7 provide the parts outside the CDR3, is KAGVTQTPRYLIKTRGQQVTLSCSPISGHRSVSWYQQTPGQGLQFLFEYFSETQRNKGNFPGRFSGRQFSNSRSEMNVSTLELGDSALYLCASSQNPGGEQYFGPGTRLTVT.

This clone has a handful of counts. The V call is TRBV19, the J call TRBJ2-5; D may be TRBD2 (5 bases). V was clipped by 3 bases and J by 2 bases, with 19 bases between them. This CDR3 is built from 17 residues. The germline CDR1 and CDR2 sequences are LNHDA and SQIVND (reference sequence). CDR3 DNA sequence: TGTGCCAGTAGTATGAACGGGTTTAGGAGCGGACAAGAGACCCAGTACTTC. Its protein product is CASSMNGFRSGQETQYF.

The CDR3 DNA reads TGTGCCAGCAGTTTGGGTTGGGCTAGCGGAGTCTACGAGCAGTACTTC. Protein sequence: CASSLGWASGVYEQYF. V usage is TRBV27 and J usage is TRBJ2-7, with 7 bases lining up with TRBD2. Germline CDR1 and CDR2: MNHEY and SMNVEV (reference sequence). The CDR3 covers 16 residues. The junction had 11 bases not matched to a gene; V was cut back by 3 bases and J by 3 bases.

V is TRBV4-3 and J is TRBJ1-3; D possibly corresponds to TRBD1 (6 bases). The CDR3 covers 15 residues. V was cut by 4 bases and J by 2 bases, with 12 bases left in between. Germline CDR1 and CDR2: LGHNA and YSLEER. For the CDR3, the DNA is TGCGCCAGCAGCCCTCAGGGGAACGCTGGAAACACCATATATTTT. It codes for CASSPQGNAGNTIYF.

The V gene is TRBV25-1, the J gene TRBJ2-5; 16 nucleotides agree with TRBD2. This CDR3 is built from 18 residues. Germline-derived CDR1 and CDR2 are MGHDK and SYGVNS. V lost 4 bases, J lost 5 bases, and 10 bases stayed unmatched. The CDR3 reads CASSGGLAGGVVLETQYF. In DNA, the CDR3 is TGTGCCAGCAGTGGGGGACTAGCGGGAGGGGTCGTGCTGGAGACCCAGTACTTC.

The V call is TRBV13, the J call TRBJ2-1; possibly TRBD2 for D (5 bases). CDR3 length equals 16 residues. V lost 4 bases and J 7 bases, leaving 20 bases between the germline ends. Looked up from germline, CDR1 is PRHDT and CDR2 is FYEKMQ (reference sequence). As DNA, the CDR3 is TGTGCCAGCAGCTCCCGAGGGTGGAGGCTAAAAAATGAGCAGTTCTTC. The encoded protein is CASSSRGWRLKNEQFF.

This chain uses TRBV9 with TRBJ2-5, with TRBD1 matching 11 bases. This CDR3 comprises 15 residues. The germline V gene has CDR1 SGDLS and CDR2 YYNGEE. Germline trimming cut 0 bases from V and 5 bases from J; bases unmatched to any gene: 3. In nucleotides, the CDR3 is TGTGCCAGCAGCGTAGTGGGACAGGGGGGGGAGACCCAGTACTTC. Protein: CASSVVGQGGETQYF.

The chain's CDR3 is CASSPGSLNIQYF. DNA for the CDR3: TGTGCCAGCAGTCCCGGGTCACTAAACATTCAGTACTTC. The chain joins TRBV27 to TRBJ2-4; D unclear. CDR3 length: 13 residues. Germline assignment: CDR1 MNHEY and CDR2 SMNVEV (reference sequence). V lost 5 bases, J lost 6 bases, and 11 bases lay in between.

The chain employs TRBV18 and TRBJ2-5, with a tentative D call TRBD2 (5 bases). The CDR3 runs to 15 residues. Per germline, CDR1 KGHSH and CDR2 LQKENI. V was trimmed by 3 bases and J by 4 bases, leaving 15 bases between them. Here the CDR3 reads CASSPFEGIGETQYF. The CDR3 DNA is TGTGCCAGCTCACCGTTCGAGGGAATTGGAGAGACCCAGTACTTC. The entire variable domain, with the rest obtained from reference TRBV18 and TRBJ2-5, is as follows: NAGVMQNPRHLVRRRGQEARLRCSPMKGHSHVYWYRQLPEEGLKFMVYLQKENIIDESGMPKERFSAEFPKEGPSILRIQQVVRGDSAAYFCASSPFEGIGETQYFGPGTRLLVL.

The chain couples TRBV6-5 to TRBJ2-3; D perhaps matches TRBD2 (5 bases). The CDR3 has 14 amino acids. Trimming took off 8 bases at V and 6 bases at J, with 18 bases between the two ends. The germline CDR1 and CDR2 sequences are MNHEY and SVGAGI. The CDR3 nucleotides are TGTGCCAGCCGGAAGACCGGAGGCGGGGATACGCAGTATTTT. Translating gives CASRKTGGGDTQYF.

V and J are TRBV7-2 and TRBJ2-5; 13 bases fit TRBD2. Matching the DNA end better, TRBJ2-7 makes the J call doubtful. CDR1 and CDR2 from the germline V gene are SGHTA and FQGNSA. The CDR3 spans 19 residues. CDR3 coding DNA: TGTGCCAGCAGCTTAGCCCCTGGTGGACTAGCGGGAGTACCCTACGAGCAGTACTTC. Translated: CASSLAPGGLAGVPYEQYF.

V gene TRBV11-3 combines with J gene TRBJ2-2; D is possibly TRBD1 (6 bases). Germline CDR1 reads SGHNT; CDR2 reads YENEEA. The CDR3 has 16 residues. Trimming left V 5 bases short and J 8 bases short, with 21 bases between. CDR3 coding DNA: TGTGCCAGCAGCCTAGGACCGGGACAAGGGAAGGGGGAGCTGTTTTTT. Protein: CASSLGPGQGKGELFF.